The clone carrying this TCR beta chain came up a few times. Its matching antigen is unknown. This cohort consisted of healthy bone marrow donors. The germline gives CDR1 MNHEY, CDR2 SVGAGI. The ends lost 0 bases at V and 5 bases at J; junction bases unmatched: 5. The CDR3 length is 15 residues. A multiplex PCR was run with 60 Vbeta primers and 13 Jbeta primers. The table came from immunoSEQ multiplex PCR; TCRdb's copy has only in-frame clones and leaves some out. The profile shows some 140,000 clones, 66% of them singletons. These data are taken from a study of cytomegalovirus exposure and HLA in healthy donors. Broader study findings: Rare sequences made up most TCRs, while some public TCRs were found in many donors. CMV serostatus alone was available as immune exposure information.

The sequence was collected from a human donor in good health. V usage is TRBV6-5 and J usage is TRBJ1-1, with TRBD1 matching over 8 bases. Material for sequencing was PBMCs. CDR3 residues: CASSYSRGLGTEAFF. The DNA for the CDR3 is TGTGCCAGCAGTTACTCCAGGGGGCTCGGGACTGAAGCTTTCTTT.